This passage covers 7 T cell receptor beta chains from one sample sequenced in a study of blood T cell repertoires in COVID-19. The assay was immunoSEQ multiplex PCR, and TCRdb's table has in-frame clones only and misses some. The table shows about 270,000 clones, with roughly 90% occurring only once. Sequencing was carried out using PBMCs or T cells enriched from blood (not recorded which). The receptors shown here come from a man in his forties or fifties who had been exposed to COVID-19.

The chain recombines TRBV5-5 with TRBJ2-7; 8 bases agree with TRBD2. Germline trimming cut 0 bases from V and 0 bases from J; bases unmatched to any gene: 5. In germline, CDR1 is SGHKS, CDR2 YYEKEE (reference sequence). This CDR3 has 16 residues. CDR3 in DNA: TGTGCCAGCAGCTTGGGAGCGGGGGATGGCTCCTACGAGCAGTACTTC. Translated, it gives CASSLGAGDGSYEQYF.

The chain is built from TRBV28 and TRBJ2-7; 8 bases are a match to TRBD1. This CDR3 contains 16 residues. CDR1 and CDR2 (germline): MDHEN, SYDVKM. V gave up 2 bases and J gave up 6 bases; unmatched junction bases: 12. The CDR3 DNA sequence: TGTGCCAGCAGTTTAGTTCCTGGACAGGGACGAAGCGAGCAGTACTTC. This sequence encodes CASSLVPGQGRSEQYF.

The chain uses TRBV15 and TRBJ2-2; 12 bases are shared with TRBD2. This CDR3 comprises 16 residues. Germline V CDR1 and CDR2: LNHNV, YYDKDF (reference sequence). The ends lost 0 bases at V and 5 bases at J; junction bases unmatched: 1. The CDR3 coding sequence is TGTGCCACCAGCAGAGATGGACTAGCGGGGACCGGGGAGCTGTTTTTT. This translates into CATSRDGLAGTGELFF.

The chain uses TRBV7-9 and TRBJ1-1; the D is unclear. The germline gives CDR1 SEHNR, CDR2 FQNEAQ (reference sequence). V was cut by 2 bases and J by 0 bases, with 4 bases left in between. The length of the CDR3 is 13 residues. The CDR3 spells CASSLLMNTEAFF. As DNA, the CDR3 is TGTGCCAGCAGCTTACTAATGAACACTGAAGCTTTCTTT.

The chain has TRBV11-2 and TRBJ2-4; the D gene is possibly TRBD2 (7 bases). CDR3 length: 13 residues. Per germline, CDR1 SGHAT and CDR2 FQNNGV. V was trimmed by 7 bases and J by 4 bases, leaving 11 bases between them. DNA of the CDR3: TGTGCCAGCACAGGGGAGGGGAAAAACATTCAGTACTTC. This encodes CASTGEGKNIQYF.

This clone was counted between two and nine times. The chain recombines TRBV11-2 with TRBJ2-2; a possible D gene is TRBD1 (6 bases). This CDR3 region has 15 residues. Germline CDR1 reads SGHAT; CDR2 reads FQNNGV. V lost 5 bases and J lost 4, with 14 bases in between. DNA for the CDR3: TGTGCCAGCAGCCTAAGACAGGCCCTCACCGGGGAGCTGTTTTTT. This sequence encodes CASSLRQALTGELFF.

This chain connects TRBV5-6 to TRBJ1-3; no definite D call. Deletions cut 3 bases from V and 5 bases from J, with 15 bases between. The CDR3 sequence is 15 residues long. The germline V gene has CDR1 SGHDT and CDR2 YYEEEE. The CDR3 reads CASSSLTIGRNTIYF. CDR3 bases: TGTGCCAGCAGCTCATTGACAATCGGAAGAAACACCATATATTTT.